This TCR beta chain was identified during a study of blood T cell repertoires in COVID-19. Across the study: The study drew acute and convalescent COVID-19 samples from the United States, Italy and Spain. Nucleic acid was either cDNA or gDNA, and it came from T cells, B-cell-depleted T cells, or PBMCs.

The CDR3 is 16 residues long. The V gene end was trimmed by 2 bases and the J gene end by 4 bases; junction bases not matched to a gene: 10. Germline loops: CDR1 MNHEY, CDR2 SVGEGT. Study processing details: Estimation of nucleated cell counts relied on the amplification of reference gene primers. Libraries were prepared by immunoSEQ multiplex PCR; TCRdb keeps only in-frame clonotypes and omits some of them. Clone size and the V and J calls come from that table; the DNA yielded D and trimming. Of about 160,000 clones listed, approximately 80% were seen once; the top ten hold more than 7%. Material: peripheral blood. The clonotype originates from an elderly woman with active or convalescent COVID-19. The chain links TRBV6-2 or TRBV6-3 to TRBJ1-2, with 7 bases fitting TRBD1. CDR3 sequence (DNA): TGTGCCAGCAGTTACCGGACAGGCGCCTCCTTCTATGGCTACACCTTC. This translates into CASSYRTGASFYGYTF.